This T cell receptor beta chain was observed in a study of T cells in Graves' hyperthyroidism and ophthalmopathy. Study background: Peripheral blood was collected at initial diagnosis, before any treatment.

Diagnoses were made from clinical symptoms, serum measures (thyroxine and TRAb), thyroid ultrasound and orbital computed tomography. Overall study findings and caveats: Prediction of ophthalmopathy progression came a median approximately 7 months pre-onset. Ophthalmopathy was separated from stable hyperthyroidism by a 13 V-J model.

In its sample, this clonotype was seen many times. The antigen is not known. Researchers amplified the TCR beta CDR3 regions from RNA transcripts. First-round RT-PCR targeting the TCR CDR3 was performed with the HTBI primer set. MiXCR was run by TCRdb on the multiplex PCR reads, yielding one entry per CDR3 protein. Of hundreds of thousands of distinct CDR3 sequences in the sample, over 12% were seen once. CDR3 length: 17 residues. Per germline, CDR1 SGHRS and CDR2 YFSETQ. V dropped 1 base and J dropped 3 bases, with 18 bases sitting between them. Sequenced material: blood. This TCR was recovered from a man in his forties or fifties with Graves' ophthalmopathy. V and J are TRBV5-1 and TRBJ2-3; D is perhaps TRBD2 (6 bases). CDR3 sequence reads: CASSLRVSTGGTDTQYF. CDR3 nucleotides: TGCGCCAGCAGCTTGCGAGTTAGCACCGGAGGGACAGATACGCAGTATTTT.